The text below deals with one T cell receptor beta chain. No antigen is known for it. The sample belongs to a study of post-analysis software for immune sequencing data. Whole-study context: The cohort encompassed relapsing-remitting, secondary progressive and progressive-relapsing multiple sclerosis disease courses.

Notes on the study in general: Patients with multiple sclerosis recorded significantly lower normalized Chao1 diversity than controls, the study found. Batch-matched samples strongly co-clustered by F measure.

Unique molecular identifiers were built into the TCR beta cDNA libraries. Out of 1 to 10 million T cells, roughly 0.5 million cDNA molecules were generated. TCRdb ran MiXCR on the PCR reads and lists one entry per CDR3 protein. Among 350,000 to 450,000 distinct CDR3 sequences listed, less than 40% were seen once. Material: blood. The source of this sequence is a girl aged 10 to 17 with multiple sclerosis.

CDR3 bases: TGCAGTGCTAGGGAAGGGGCGTATGGCTACACCTTC. Residues: CSAREGAYGYTF. The V and J genes are TRBV20-1 and TRBJ1-2; D is possibly TRBD1 (5 bases). Trimming took 3 bases from V and 5 from J, leaving 10 bases between them. The CDR3 consists of 12 residues. Per the germline V gene, CDR1 is DFQATT and CDR2 is SNEGSKA (reference sequence).